The sequence of this T cell receptor (beta chain) was determined in a study of control samples from healthy donors and cancer patients. There are 15 residues in the CDR3. CDR1 and CDR2 from the germline V gene are LGHDT and YNNKEL (reference sequence). V was clipped by 5 bases and J by 3 bases, with 16 bases between them. Sequenced by immunoSEQ multiplex PCR; TCRdb stores in-frame clones only, minus some. The table includes some 100,000 clones, over 90% detected once. This clonotype was obtained from a man in his late teens or twenties in good health. V and J are TRBV3-1 (or the pseudogene TRBV3-2) and TRBJ1-2; D gene unclear. The sequencing sample was made of blood. The chain's CDR3 is CASSTAVRRDYGYTF. CDR3 nucleotide sequence: TGTGCCAGCAGCACAGCTGTGCGGCGCGACTATGGCTACACCTTC.